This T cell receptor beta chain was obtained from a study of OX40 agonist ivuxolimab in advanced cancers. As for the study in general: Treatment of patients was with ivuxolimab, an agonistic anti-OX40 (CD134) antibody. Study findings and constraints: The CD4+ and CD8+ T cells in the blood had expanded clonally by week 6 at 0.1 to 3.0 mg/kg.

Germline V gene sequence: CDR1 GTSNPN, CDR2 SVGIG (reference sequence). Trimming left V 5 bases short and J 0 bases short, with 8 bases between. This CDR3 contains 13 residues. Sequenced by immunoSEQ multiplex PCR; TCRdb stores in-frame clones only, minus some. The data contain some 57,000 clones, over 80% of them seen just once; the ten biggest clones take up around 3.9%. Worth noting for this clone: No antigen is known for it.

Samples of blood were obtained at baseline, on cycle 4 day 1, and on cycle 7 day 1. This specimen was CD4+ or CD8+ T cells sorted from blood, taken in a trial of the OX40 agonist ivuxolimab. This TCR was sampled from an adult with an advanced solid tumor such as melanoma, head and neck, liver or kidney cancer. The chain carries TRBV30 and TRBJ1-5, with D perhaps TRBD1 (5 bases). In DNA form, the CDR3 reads TGTGCCTGGGGGGCGTCTAGCAATCAGCCCCAGCATTTT. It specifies CAWGASSNQPQHF.